Reported below is one T cell receptor (beta chain). Healthy individuals who donated bone marrow served as the donors. The study ran its PCR with 60 Vbeta and 13 Jbeta primers. Clones were sequenced by immunoSEQ multiplex PCR, and TCRdb holds only the in-frame ones, with some missing. The data contain approximately 100,000 clones, around 82% of them singletons. This sample is part of a study of cytomegalovirus exposure and HLA in healthy donors. The specimen sequenced was PBMCs. The sequence derives from a woman between 45 and 65 years old in good health and CMV-seropositive.

The CDR3 loop is CASSLGRDTDTQYF. DNA of the CDR3: TGTGCCAGCAGCCTAGGCAGGGACACAGATACGCAGTATTTT. This sequence joins TRBV4-2 and TRBJ2-3, with a tentative D call TRBD1 (5 bases). V was shortened by 4 bases and J by 2 bases, with 10 bases between the two germline ends. CDR3 length: 14 residues. CDR1 LGHNA and CDR2 YNFKEQ come from the germline V gene.